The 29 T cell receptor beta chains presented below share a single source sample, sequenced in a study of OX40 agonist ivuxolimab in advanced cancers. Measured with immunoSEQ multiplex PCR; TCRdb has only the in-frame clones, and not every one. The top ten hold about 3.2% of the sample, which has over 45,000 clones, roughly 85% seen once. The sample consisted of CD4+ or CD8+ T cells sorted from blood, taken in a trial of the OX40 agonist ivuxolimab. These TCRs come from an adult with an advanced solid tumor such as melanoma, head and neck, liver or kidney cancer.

The CDR3 nucleotides read TGTGCCAGCTCACCACTGGCGGGGGGCTACAATGAGCAGTTCTTC. Protein: CASSPLAGGYNEQFF. V and J are TRBV18 and TRBJ2-1, with 8 bases aligning to TRBD2. The CDR3 contains 15 residues. Trimming at V came to 1 base and at J to 3 bases, leaving 2 bases not matched to a gene. Germline values: CDR1 KGHSH, CDR2 LQKENI.

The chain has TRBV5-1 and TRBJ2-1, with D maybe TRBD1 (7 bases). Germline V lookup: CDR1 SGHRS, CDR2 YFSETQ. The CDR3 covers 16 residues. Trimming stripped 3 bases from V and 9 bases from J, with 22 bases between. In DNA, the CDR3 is TGCGCCAGCAGCTCCTCAAGACGGACAGGAGGGGGTGAGCAGTTCTTC. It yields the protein CASSSSRRTGGGEQFF.

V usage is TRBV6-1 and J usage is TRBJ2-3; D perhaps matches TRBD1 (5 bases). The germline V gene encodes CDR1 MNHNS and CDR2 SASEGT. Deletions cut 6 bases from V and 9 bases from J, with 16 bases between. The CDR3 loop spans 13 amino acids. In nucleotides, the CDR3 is TGTGCCAGCAGGGGGCGACCAGGCACGACGCAGTATTTT. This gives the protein CASRGRPGTTQYF.

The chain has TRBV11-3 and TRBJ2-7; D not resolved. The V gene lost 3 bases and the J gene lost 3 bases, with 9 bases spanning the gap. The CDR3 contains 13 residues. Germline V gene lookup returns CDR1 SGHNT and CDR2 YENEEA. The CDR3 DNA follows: TGTGCCAGCAGCTTTGGGGAACTCTACGAGCAGTACTTC. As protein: CASSFGELYEQYF.

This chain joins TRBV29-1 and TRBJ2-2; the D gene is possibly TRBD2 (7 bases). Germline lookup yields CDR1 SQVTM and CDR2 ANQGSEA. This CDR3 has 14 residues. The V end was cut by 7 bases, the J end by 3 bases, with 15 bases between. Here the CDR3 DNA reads TGCAGCGCAGTGCGGGGGCCCTACACCGGGGAGCTGTTTTTT. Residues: CSAVRGPYTGELFF.

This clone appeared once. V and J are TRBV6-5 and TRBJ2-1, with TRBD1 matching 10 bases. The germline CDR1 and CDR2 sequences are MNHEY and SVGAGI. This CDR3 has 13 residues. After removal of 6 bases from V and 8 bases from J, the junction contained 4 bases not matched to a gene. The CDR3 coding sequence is TGTGCCAGCAGACGACAGGGGGCGTATGAGCAGTTCTTC. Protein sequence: CASRRQGAYEQFF.

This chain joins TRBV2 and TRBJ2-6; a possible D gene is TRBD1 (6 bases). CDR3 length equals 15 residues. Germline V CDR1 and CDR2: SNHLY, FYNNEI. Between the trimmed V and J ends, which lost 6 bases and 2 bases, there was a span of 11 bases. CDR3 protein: CASSPQGTGANVLTF. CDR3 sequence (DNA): TGTGCCAGCAGCCCACAGGGCACTGGGGCCAACGTCCTGACTTTC.

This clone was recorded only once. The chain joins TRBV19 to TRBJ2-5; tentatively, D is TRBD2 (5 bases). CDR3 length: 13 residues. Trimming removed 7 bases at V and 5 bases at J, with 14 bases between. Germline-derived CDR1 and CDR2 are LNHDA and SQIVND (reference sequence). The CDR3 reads CASNGNPGETQYF. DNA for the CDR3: TGTGCCAGTAATGGAAACCCGGGGGAGACCCAGTACTTC.

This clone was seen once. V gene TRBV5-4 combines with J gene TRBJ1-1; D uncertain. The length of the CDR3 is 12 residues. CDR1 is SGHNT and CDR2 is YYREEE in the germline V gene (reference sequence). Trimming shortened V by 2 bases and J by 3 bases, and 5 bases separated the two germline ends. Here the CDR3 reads CASSLLDTEAFF. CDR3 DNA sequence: TGTGCCAGCAGCTTATTAGACACTGAAGCTTTCTTT.

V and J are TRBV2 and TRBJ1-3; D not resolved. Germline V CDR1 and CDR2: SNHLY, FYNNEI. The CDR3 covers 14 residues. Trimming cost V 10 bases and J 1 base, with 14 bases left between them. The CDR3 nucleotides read TGTGCCATAAAACGGGAACGGTCTGGAAACACCATATATTTT. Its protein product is CAIKRERSGNTIYF.

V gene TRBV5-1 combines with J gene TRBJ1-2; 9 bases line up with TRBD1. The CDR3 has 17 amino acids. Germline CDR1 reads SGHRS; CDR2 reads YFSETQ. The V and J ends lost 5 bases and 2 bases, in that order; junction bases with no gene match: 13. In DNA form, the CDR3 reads TGCGCCAGCAGGGACGGGACAGGGATACAGGGCAACTATGGCTACACCTTC. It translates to CASRDGTGIQGNYGYTF.

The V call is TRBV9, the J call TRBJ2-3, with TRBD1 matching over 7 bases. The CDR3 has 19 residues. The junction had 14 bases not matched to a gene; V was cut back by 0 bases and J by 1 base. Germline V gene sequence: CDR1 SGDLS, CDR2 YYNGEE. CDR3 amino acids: CASSVAYFGTAPGTDTQYF. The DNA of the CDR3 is TGTGCCAGCAGCGTAGCCTATTTTGGGACAGCGCCCGGCACAGATACGCAGTATTTT.

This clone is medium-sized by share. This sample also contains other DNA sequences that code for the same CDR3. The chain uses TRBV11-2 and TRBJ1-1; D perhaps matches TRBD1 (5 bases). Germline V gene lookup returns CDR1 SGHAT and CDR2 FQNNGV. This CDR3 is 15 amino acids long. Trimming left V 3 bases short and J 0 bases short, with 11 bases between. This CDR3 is CASSFTEGMNTEAFF. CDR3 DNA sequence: TGTGCCAGCAGCTTCACGGAGGGGATGAACACTGAAGCTTTCTTT.

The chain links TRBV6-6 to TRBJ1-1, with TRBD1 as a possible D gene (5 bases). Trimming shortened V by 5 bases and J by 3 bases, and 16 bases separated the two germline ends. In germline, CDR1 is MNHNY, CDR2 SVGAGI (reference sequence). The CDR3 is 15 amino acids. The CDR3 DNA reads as TGTGCCAGCAGTAGCATTGTGGGGGTGGACACTGAAGCTTTCTTT. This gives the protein CASSSIVGVDTEAFF.

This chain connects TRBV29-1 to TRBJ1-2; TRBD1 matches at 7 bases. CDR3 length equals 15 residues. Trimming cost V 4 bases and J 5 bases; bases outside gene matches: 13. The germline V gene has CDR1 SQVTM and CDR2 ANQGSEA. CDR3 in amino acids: CSVATPGQASYGYTF. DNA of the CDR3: TGCAGCGTTGCGACCCCTGGACAGGCTTCTTATGGCTACACCTTC.

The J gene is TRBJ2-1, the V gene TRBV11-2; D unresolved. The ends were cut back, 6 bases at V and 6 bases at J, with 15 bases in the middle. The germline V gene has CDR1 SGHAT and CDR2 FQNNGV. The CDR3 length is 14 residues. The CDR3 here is CASRPDQRPNEQFF. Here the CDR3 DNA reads TGTGCCAGCAGACCGGACCAGCGCCCCAATGAGCAGTTCTTC.

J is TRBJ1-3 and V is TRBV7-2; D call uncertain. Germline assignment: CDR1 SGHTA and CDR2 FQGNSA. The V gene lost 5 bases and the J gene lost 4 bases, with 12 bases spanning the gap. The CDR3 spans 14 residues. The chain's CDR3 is CASSLRVPGNTIYF. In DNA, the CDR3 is TGTGCCAGCAGCCTTCGAGTACCCGGAAACACCATATATTTT.

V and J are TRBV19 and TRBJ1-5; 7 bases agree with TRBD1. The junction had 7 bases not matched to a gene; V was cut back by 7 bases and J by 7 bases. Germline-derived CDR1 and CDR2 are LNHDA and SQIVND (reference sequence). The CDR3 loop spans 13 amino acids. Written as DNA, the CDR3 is TGTGCCAGTACCGACAGGGCGGAACAGCCCCAGCATTTT. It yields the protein CASTDRAEQPQHF.

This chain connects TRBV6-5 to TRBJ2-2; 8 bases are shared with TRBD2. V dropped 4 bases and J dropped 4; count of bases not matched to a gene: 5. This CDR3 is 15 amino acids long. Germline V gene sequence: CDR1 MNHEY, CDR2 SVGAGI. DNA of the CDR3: TGTGCCAGCAGTTCCCCCAGCGGGAGCACCGGGGAGCTGTTTTTT. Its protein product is CASSSPSGSTGELFF.

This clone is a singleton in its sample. The CDR3: CASSEVRGKAYEQYF. For the CDR3, the DNA is TGTGCCAGCAGCGAGGTCCGGGGAAAAGCCTACGAGCAGTACTTC. The chain recombines TRBV28 with TRBJ2-7; TRBD2 is a possible D gene (5 bases). Per the germline V gene, CDR1 is MDHEN and CDR2 is SYDVKM. Trimming cost V 6 bases and J 2 bases, with 17 bases left between them. This CDR3 spans 15 amino acids.

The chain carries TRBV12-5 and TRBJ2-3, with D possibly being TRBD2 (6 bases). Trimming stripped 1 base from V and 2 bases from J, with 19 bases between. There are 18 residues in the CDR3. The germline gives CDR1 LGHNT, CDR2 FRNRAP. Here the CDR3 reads CASGLATIRLVDTDTQYF. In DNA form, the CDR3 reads TGTGCTAGTGGTTTGGCAACGATCCGACTAGTCGACACAGATACGCAGTATTTT.

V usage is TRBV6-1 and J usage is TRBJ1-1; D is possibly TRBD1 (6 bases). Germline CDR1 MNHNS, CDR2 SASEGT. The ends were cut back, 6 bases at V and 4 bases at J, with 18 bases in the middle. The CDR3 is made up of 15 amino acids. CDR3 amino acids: CASSHSGGGGTEAFF. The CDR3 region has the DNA TGTGCCAGCAGCCACTCGGGGGGCGGTGGCACTGAAGCTTTCTTT.

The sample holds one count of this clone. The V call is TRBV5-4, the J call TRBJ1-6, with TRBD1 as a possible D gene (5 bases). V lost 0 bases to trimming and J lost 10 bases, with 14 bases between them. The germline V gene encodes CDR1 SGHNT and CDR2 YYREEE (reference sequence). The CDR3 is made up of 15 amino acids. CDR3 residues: CASSLEARVASPLHF. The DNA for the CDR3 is TGTGCCAGCAGCTTGGAAGCCAGGGTCGCCTCACCCCTCCACTTT.

Here the CDR3 reads CASSLDPGGHFEQFF. DNA for the CDR3: TGTGCCAGCAGCTTAGATCCGGGGGGGCACTTTGAGCAGTTCTTC. V and J are TRBV7-2 and TRBJ2-1; 8 bases agree with TRBD2. Germline loops: CDR1 SGHTA, CDR2 FQGNSA. The CDR3 consists of 15 residues. Losses at the gene ends were 1 base for V and 9 bases for J; bases not matched to a gene: 8. The full variable domain, rest sourced from reference TRBV7-2 and TRBJ2-1, is GAGVSQSPSNKVTEKGKDVELRCDPISGHTALYWYRQSLGQGLEFLIYFQGNSAPDKSGLPSDRFSAERTGGSVSTLTIQRTQQEDSAVYLCASSLDPGGHFEQFFGPGTRLTVL.

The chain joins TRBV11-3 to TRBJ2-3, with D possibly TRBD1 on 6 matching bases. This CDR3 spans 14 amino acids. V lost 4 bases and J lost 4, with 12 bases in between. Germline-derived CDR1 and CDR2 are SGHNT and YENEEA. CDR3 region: CASSSVGAPDTQYF. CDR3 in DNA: TGTGCCAGCAGCTCAGTGGGGGCCCCAGATACGCAGTATTTT.

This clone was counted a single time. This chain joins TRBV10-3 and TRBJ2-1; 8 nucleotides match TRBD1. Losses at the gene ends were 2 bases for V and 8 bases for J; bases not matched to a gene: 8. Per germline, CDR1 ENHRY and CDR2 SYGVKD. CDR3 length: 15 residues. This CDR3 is CAISETTGVYDEQFF. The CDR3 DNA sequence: TGTGCCATCAGTGAGACGACAGGGGTGTACGATGAGCAGTTCTTC.

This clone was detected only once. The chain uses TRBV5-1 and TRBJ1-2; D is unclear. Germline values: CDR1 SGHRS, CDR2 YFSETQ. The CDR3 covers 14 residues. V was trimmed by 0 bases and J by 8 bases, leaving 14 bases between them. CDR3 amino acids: CASSLDITVRGYTF. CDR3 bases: TGCGCCAGCAGCTTGGATATAACAGTCCGGGGCTACACCTTC.

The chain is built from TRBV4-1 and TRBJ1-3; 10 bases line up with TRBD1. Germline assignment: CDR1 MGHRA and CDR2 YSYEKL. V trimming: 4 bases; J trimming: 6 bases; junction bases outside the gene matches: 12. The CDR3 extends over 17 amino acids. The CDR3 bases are TGCGCCAGCAGCCGAAAAGAGGGGACAGGGGTATCAAACACCATATATTTT. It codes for CASSRKEGTGVSNTIYF.

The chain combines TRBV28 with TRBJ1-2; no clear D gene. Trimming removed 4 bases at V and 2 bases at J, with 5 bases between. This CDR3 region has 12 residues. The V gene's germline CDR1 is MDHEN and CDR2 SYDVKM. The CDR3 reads CASSSLNYGYTF. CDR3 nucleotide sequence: TGTGCCAGCAGTTCCCTAAACTATGGCTACACCTTC.